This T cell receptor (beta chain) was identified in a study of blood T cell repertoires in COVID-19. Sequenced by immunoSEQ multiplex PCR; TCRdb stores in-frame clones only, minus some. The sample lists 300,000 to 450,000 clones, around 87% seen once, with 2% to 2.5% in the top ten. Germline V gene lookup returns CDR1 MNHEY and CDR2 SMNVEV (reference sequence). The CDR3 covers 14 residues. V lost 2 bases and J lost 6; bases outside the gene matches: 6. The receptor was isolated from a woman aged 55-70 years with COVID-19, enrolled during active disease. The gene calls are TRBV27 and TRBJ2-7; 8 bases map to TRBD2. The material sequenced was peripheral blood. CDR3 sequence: CASSLTGGSFEQYF. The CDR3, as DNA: TGTGCCAGCAGTTTAACGGGGGGGAGCTTCGAGCAGTACTTC.